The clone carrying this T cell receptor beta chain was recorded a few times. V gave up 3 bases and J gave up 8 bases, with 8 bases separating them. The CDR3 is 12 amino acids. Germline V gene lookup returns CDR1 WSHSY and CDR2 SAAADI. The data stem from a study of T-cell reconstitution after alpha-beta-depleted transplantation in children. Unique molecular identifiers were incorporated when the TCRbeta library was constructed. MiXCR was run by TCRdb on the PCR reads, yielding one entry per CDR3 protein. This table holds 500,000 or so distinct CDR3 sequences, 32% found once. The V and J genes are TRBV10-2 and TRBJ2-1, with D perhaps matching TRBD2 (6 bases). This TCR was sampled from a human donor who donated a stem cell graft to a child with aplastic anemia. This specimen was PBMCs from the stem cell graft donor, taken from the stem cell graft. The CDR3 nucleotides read TGCGCCAGCAGTGACCCTAGCGATGAGCAGTTCTTC. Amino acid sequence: CASSDPSDEQFF.